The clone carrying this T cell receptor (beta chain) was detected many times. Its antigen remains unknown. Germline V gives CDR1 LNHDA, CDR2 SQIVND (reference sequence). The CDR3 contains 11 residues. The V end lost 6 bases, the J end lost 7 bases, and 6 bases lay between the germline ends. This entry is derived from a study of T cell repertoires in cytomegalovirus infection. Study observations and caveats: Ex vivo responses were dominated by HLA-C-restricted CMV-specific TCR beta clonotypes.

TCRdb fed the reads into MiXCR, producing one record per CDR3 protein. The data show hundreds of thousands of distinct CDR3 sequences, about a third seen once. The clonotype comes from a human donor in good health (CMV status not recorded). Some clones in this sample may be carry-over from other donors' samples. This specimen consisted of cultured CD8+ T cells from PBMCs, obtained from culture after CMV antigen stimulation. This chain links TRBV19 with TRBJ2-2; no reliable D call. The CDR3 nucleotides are TGTGCCAGTAGCACCGGCGGGGAGCTGTTTTTT. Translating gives CASSTGGELFF.